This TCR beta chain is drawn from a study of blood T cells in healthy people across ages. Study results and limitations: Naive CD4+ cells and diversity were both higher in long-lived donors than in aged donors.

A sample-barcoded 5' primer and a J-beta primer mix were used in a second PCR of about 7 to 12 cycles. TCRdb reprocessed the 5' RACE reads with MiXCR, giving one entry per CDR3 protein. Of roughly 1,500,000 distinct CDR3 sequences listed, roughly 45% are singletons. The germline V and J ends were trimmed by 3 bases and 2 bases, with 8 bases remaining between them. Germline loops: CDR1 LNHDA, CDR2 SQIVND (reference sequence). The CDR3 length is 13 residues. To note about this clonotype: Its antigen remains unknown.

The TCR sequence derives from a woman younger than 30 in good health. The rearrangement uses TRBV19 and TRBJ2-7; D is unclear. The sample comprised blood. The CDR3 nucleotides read TGTGCCAGTAGTATGGACGGAGCCTACGAGCAGTACTTC. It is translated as CASSMDGAYEQYF.